The rows below give T cell receptor beta chains drawn from one sample of a study of blood T cell repertoires in COVID-19. Assay used: immunoSEQ multiplex PCR; TCRdb lists only in-frame clones, some missing. The repertoire holds about 240,000 clones, with roughly 86% as singletons. Sample: PBMCs or T cells enriched from blood (not recorded which). The receptors derive from a woman between 40 and 50 years old with acute COVID-19. CDR3s include the opening cysteine and the closing phenylalanine or tryptophan. The D gene is left open where the match is weak. Clone size is given for some rows only: seen once, a few or many times, or a class if the clone is expanded.

size: .; V: TRBV3-1/TRBV3-2; D: TRBD1; J: TRBJ1-4; DNA: TGTGCCAGCAGCCATCCCGGACAGGGGGGAAATGAAAAACTGTTTTTT; CDR3: CASSHPGQGGNEKLFF
size: .; V: TRBV7-2; D: .; J: TRBJ1-1; DNA: TGTGCCAGCAGCTCACAGGGACAGAACACTGAAGCTTTCTTT; CDR3: CASSSQGQNTEAFF
size: .; V: TRBV5-1; D: .; J: TRBJ1-6; DNA: TGCGCCAGCAGCCAGGGTTGGGATTCACCCCTCCACTTT; CDR3: CASSQGWDSPLHF
size: .; V: TRBV9; D: .; J: TRBJ1-1; DNA: TGTGCCAGCAGCGTATTGGCTTTTTCTGAAGCTTTCTTT; CDR3: CASSVLAFSEAFF
size: .; V: TRBV7-8; D: .; J: TRBJ1-3; DNA: TGTGCCAGCAGCCTCCCAGGGCCCTCTGGAAACACCATATATTTT; CDR3: CASSLPGPSGNTIYF
size: .; V: TRBV3-1/TRBV3-2; D: .; J: TRBJ1-4; DNA: TGTGCCAGCAGCCAAGATTCGGGGGGCGAAAAACTGTTTTTT; CDR3: CASSQDSGGEKLFF
size: few; V: TRBV9; D: .; J: TRBJ1-6; DNA: TGTGCCAGCAGCGCCCCCGGACAGAATTCACCCCTCCACTTT; CDR3: CASSAPGQNSPLHF
size: .; V: TRBV11-3; D: TRBD2; J: TRBJ2-2; DNA: TGTGCCAGCAGCCCCCCTAGCGGGAGAAACACCGGGGAGCTGTTTTTT; CDR3: CASSPPSGRNTGELFF
size: .; V: TRBV11-3; D: .; J: TRBJ1-3; DNA: TGTGCCAGCAGCTTAGTATTGGGCCATGGAAACACCATATATTTT; CDR3: CASSLVLGHGNTIYF
size: .; V: TRBV2; D: TRBD2; J: TRBJ2-1; DNA: TGTGCCAGCAGGAGGAGACTAGCGGGAGTAGACAATGAGCAGTTCTTC; CDR3: CASRRRLAGVDNEQFF